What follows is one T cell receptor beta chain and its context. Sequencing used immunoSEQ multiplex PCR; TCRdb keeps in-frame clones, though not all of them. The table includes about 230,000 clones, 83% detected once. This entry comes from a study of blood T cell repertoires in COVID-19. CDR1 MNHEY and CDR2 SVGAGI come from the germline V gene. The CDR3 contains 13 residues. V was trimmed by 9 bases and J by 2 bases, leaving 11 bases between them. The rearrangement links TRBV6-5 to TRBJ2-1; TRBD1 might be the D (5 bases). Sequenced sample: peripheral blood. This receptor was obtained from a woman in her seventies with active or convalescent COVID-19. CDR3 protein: CASGVGPYNEQFF. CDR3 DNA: TGTGCCAGTGGTGTGGGGCCCTACAATGAGCAGTTCTTC.